The 3 T cell receptor beta chains presented below share a single source sample, sequenced in a study of OX40 agonist ivuxolimab in advanced cancers. Repertoires were generated with immunoSEQ multiplex PCR, while TCRdb's copy carries only in-frame clones and drops some. The table has about 46,000 clones, about 88% seen once. The source material was CD4+ or CD8+ T cells sorted from blood, sampled in a trial of the OX40 agonist ivuxolimab. The receptors were gathered from an adult with an advanced solid tumor such as melanoma, head and neck, liver or kidney cancer.

The chain is built from TRBV5-8 and TRBJ2-7; D unresolved. Trimming took 0 bases from V and 5 from J, leaving 9 bases between them. The CDR3 runs to 13 residues. Per germline, CDR1 SGHTS and CDR2 YDEGEE. CDR3 sequence: CASSLGFDNEQYF. The CDR3 DNA reads TGTGCCAGCAGCTTGGGGTTCGACAACGAGCAGTACTTC. Together with reference TRBV5-8 and TRBJ2-7, the CDR3 gives the full variable domain: EAGVTQSPTHLIKTRGQQATLRCSPISGHTSVYWYQQALGLGLQFLLWYDEGEERNRGNFPPRFSGRQFPNYSSELNVNALELEDSALYLCASSLGFDNEQYFGPGTRLTVT.

The rearrangement uses TRBV7-9 and TRBJ1-2, with TRBD1 as a possible D gene (5 bases). Germline-derived CDR1 and CDR2 are SEHNR and FQNEAQ (reference sequence). V was clipped by 2 bases and J by 8 bases, with 9 bases between them. This CDR3 has 12 amino acids. This CDR3 is CASSLRGLGYTF. The CDR3 region has the DNA TGTGCCAGCAGCTTAAGGGGTTTAGGCTACACCTTC.

The V call is TRBV5-1, the J call TRBJ1-1, with D maybe TRBD1 (6 bases). CDR3 length: 13 residues. Germline assignment: CDR1 SGHRS and CDR2 YFSETQ. The V gene lost 4 bases and the J gene lost 2 bases, with 9 bases spanning the gap. CDR3 nucleotides: TGCGCCAGCAGCGAACAGGGTAACACTGAAGCTTTCTTT. Protein sequence: CASSEQGNTEAFF.